This is a list of T cell receptor beta chains from one sample in a study of PD-1 blockade in classical Hodgkin lymphoma. Data came from immunoSEQ multiplex PCR; TCRdb stores just in-frame clones and leaves some out. The sample holds roughly 35,000 clones; around 90% are singletons and the top ten take 0.25% to 0.35%. The source material was CD4+ T cells from blood, sampled before the fourth cycle of nivolumab. Source of these receptors: a human donor with classical Hodgkin lymphoma. Each CDR3 is given without its conserved first and last residue. The D gene is left open where the match is weak. Not all rows give a size; the values are once, few, many and, for expanded clones, a class.

d_call j_call clone_size v_call cdr3_aa
. TRBJ2-5 once TRBV2 ASSVGHQETQY
. TRBJ1-5 . TRBV6-6 ASSPPSPGRQH
TRBD1 TRBJ1-1 . TRBV6-4 ASRRGQGGFEAF
TRBD1 TRBJ2-1 . TRBV12-5 ASGPGTVSYNEQF
. TRBJ1-2 . TRBV30 AWRARAAGGYT
TRBD1 TRBJ1-4 . TRBV19 ASSNRQGREKLF
. TRBJ2-5 once TRBV27 ASSLSGTQY
TRBD2 TRBJ2-7 . TRBV6-1 ASREAGGRISYEQY
. TRBJ1-2 . TRBV6-5 ASSLREGGGLYGYT
. TRBJ2-3 once TRBV5-8 ASSLSQLAVPLHTQY
. TRBJ1-4 . TRBV5-1 ASSPYGRIEKLF
TRBD1 TRBJ1-6 once TRBV18 ASSPRDSNSPLH
. TRBJ2-2 . TRBV6-5 ASSTHGLSGELF
TRBD1 TRBJ1-1 . TRBV30 AWRNFGQGNTEAF
TRBD2 TRBJ2-1 . TRBV18 ASSPSSVLGLAGNEQF
. TRBJ2-7 . TRBV21-1 ASSDCGLAGVEQY
. TRBJ1-2 . TRBV2 ASSDDFPGYGYT
. TRBJ1-2 . TRBV28 ASSLWDRVFRSYGYT
TRBD2 TRBJ2-1 . TRBV9 ASSLWTRFNEQF
. TRBJ1-2 . TRBV28 ASSFEGASYGYT
. TRBJ2-1 . TRBV9 ASSVDPGLDNEQF
. TRBJ1-1 . TRBV9 ASSAPRSGGKYEAF